A selection of T cell receptor beta chains follows, all from one sample in a study of OX40 agonist ivuxolimab in advanced cancers. The method was immunoSEQ multiplex PCR; TCRdb's version includes in-frame clones alone and lacks a portion of them. Of about 110,000 clones listed, approximately 90% were seen once; the top ten hold approximately 0.63%. The sequences come from CD4+ or CD8+ T cells sorted from blood, collected in a trial of the OX40 agonist ivuxolimab. These receptors all stem from an adult with an advanced solid tumor such as melanoma, head and neck, liver or kidney cancer. Each CDR3 is given with its conserved first and last residue. Each record gives: CDR3 protein, CDR3 DNA, clone size, D gene, V gene, J gene. D genes are given only for firm matches. Expanded clones are given a class, and other clones once, few, many or no size at all.

CDR3 protein: CASSPVAGQGARETQYF
CDR3 DNA: TGTGCCAGCAGCCCCGTGGCGGGACAGGGGGCCCGGGAGACCCAGTACTTC
clone size: once
D gene: TRBD1
V gene: TRBV7-6
J gene: TRBJ2-5

CDR3 protein: CASSQDLESGGGNEQFF
CDR3 DNA: TGTGCCAGCAGCCAAGATCTGGAAAGTGGGGGGGGTAATGAGCAGTTCTTC
clone size: once
D gene: TRBD2
V gene: TRBV14
J gene: TRBJ2-1

CDR3 protein: CASSGVTSGGHNEQFF
CDR3 DNA: TGCGCCAGCAGCGGGGTGACTAGCGGGGGGCACAATGAGCAGTTCTTC
clone size: once
D gene: TRBD2
V gene: TRBV5-1
J gene: TRBJ2-1

CDR3 protein: CASSPPDRGQETQYF
CDR3 DNA: TGTGCCAGCTCACCCCCCGACAGGGGCCAAGAGACCCAGTACTTC
clone size: .
D gene: TRBD1
V gene: TRBV18
J gene: TRBJ2-5

CDR3 protein: CASSPSRGGRNEQFF
CDR3 DNA: TGCGCCAGCAGCCCGTCTCGGGGGGGCCGAAATGAGCAGTTCTTC
clone size: .
D gene: TRBD2
V gene: TRBV5-1
J gene: TRBJ2-1

CDR3 protein: CASSLAFRSYNEQFF
CDR3 DNA: TGCGCCAGCAGCTTAGCCTTCCGCTCCTACAATGAGCAGTTCTTC
clone size: .
D gene: .
V gene: TRBV5-1
J gene: TRBJ2-1

CDR3 protein: CASSLNGLAGVGNEQFF
CDR3 DNA: TGTGCCAGCAGCTTAAACGGACTAGCGGGAGTGGGGAATGAGCAGTTCTTC
clone size: .
D gene: TRBD2
V gene: TRBV7-6
J gene: TRBJ2-1

CDR3 protein: CAISRVGVNTEAFF
CDR3 DNA: TGTGCCATCAGCCGGGTGGGGGTGAACACTGAAGCTTTCTTT
clone size: .
D gene: .
V gene: TRBV10-3
J gene: TRBJ1-1

CDR3 protein: CASSLVGQAKTGELFF
CDR3 DNA: TGTGCCAGCAGCTTGGTAGGACAGGCCAAGACCGGGGAGCTGTTTTTT
clone size: .
D gene: TRBD1
V gene: TRBV5-6
J gene: TRBJ2-2

CDR3 protein: CASSASGAGYTF
CDR3 DNA: TGTGCCAGCAGCGCCTCAGGGGCCGGCTACACCTTC
clone size: .
D gene: .
V gene: TRBV9
J gene: TRBJ1-2

CDR3 protein: CASSLGQLYEQYF
CDR3 DNA: TGTGCCAGCAGCTTAGGACAGCTTTACGAGCAGTACTTC
clone size: .
D gene: .
V gene: TRBV7-3
J gene: TRBJ2-7

CDR3 protein: CASSFRTGGKYEQYF
CDR3 DNA: TGTGCCAGCAGTTTCAGGACAGGGGGGAAATACGAGCAGTACTTC
clone size: .
D gene: TRBD1
V gene: TRBV27
J gene: TRBJ2-7

CDR3 protein: CASHTRHNNEQFF
CDR3 DNA: TGTGCCAGCCACACTCGACACAACAATGAGCAGTTCTTC
clone size: .
D gene: .
V gene: TRBV6-5
J gene: TRBJ2-1

CDR3 protein: CAWSDRGGNTIYF
CDR3 DNA: TGTGCCTGGAGTGACAGGGGCGGCAACACCATATATTTT
clone size: .
D gene: TRBD1
V gene: TRBV30
J gene: TRBJ1-3

CDR3 protein: CASSPSRDGETQYF
CDR3 DNA: TGTGCCAGCTCACCAAGCCGGGATGGAGAGACCCAGTACTTC
clone size: .
D gene: .
V gene: TRBV18
J gene: TRBJ2-5

CDR3 protein: CASSPGLASSTDTQYF
CDR3 DNA: TGTGCCAGCTCACCGGGACTAGCCTCGAGCACAGATACGCAGTATTTT
clone size: .
D gene: TRBD2
V gene: TRBV18
J gene: TRBJ2-3

CDR3 protein: CASSLDGGMNTEAFF
CDR3 DNA: TGTGCCAGCAGCTTAGATGGTGGTATGAACACTGAAGCTTTCTTT
clone size: few
D gene: .
V gene: TRBV7-2
J gene: TRBJ1-1

CDR3 protein: CAWSPGTGYGYTF
CDR3 DNA: TGTGCCTGGAGTCCAGGGACTGGCTATGGCTACACCTTC
clone size: .
D gene: .
V gene: TRBV30
J gene: TRBJ1-2

CDR3 protein: CASSIEVQSYGYTF
CDR3 DNA: TGTGCCAGTAGTATCGAGGTACAGTCCTATGGCTACACCTTC
clone size: .
D gene: .
V gene: TRBV19
J gene: TRBJ1-2

CDR3 protein: CASSEEGARQPQHF
CDR3 DNA: TGCGCCAGCAGTGAGGAGGGGGCCCGTCAGCCCCAGCATTTT
clone size: few
D gene: TRBD1
V gene: TRBV10-2
J gene: TRBJ1-5

CDR3 protein: CASARQETYEQYF
CDR3 DNA: TGTGCCAGCGCTAGGCAGGAGACCTACGAGCAGTACTTC
clone size: .
D gene: .
V gene: TRBV11-3
J gene: TRBJ2-7

CDR3 protein: CASSPKATVPTDTQYF
CDR3 DNA: TGTGCCAGCTCACCAAAAGCTACAGTTCCTACTGATACGCAGTATTTT
clone size: .
D gene: .
V gene: TRBV18
J gene: TRBJ2-3

CDR3 protein: CASSLGAGNKGIEQFF
CDR3 DNA: TGTGCCAGCAGCTTAGGCGCTGGGAATAAGGGGATTGAGCAGTTCTTC
clone size: .
D gene: .
V gene: TRBV7-9
J gene: TRBJ2-1

CDR3 protein: CASSRQGDQPQHF
CDR3 DNA: TGTGCCAGTAGTAGACAGGGGGATCAGCCCCAGCATTTT
clone size: .
D gene: TRBD1
V gene: TRBV19
J gene: TRBJ1-5

CDR3 protein: CASSLEDIYNEQFF
CDR3 DNA: TGTGCCAGCAGCTTAGAGGACATCTACAATGAGCAGTTCTTC
clone size: .
D gene: .
V gene: TRBV11-2
J gene: TRBJ2-1

CDR3 protein: CASSQKGSSYEQYF
CDR3 DNA: TGTGCCAGCTCCCAGAAGGGGAGCTCCTACGAGCAGTACTTC
clone size: .
D gene: .
V gene: TRBV19
J gene: TRBJ2-7

CDR3 protein: CASSLAGPGYTF
CDR3 DNA: TGTGCCAGCAGCTTAGCGGGGCCTGGCTACACCTTC
clone size: .
D gene: .
V gene: TRBV7-6
J gene: TRBJ1-2

CDR3 protein: CASSRSGRSPQETQYF
CDR3 DNA: TGTGCCAGCTCACGGTCTGGAAGGAGCCCCCAAGAGACCCAGTACTTC
clone size: .
D gene: .
V gene: TRBV18
J gene: TRBJ2-5

CDR3 protein: CASRDNGNTEAFF
CDR3 DNA: TGTGCCAGCAGGGACAACGGGAACACTGAAGCTTTCTTT
clone size: .
D gene: .
V gene: TRBV2
J gene: TRBJ1-1

CDR3 protein: CASSLVGGRSYEQYF
CDR3 DNA: TGTGCCAGCAGCTTGGTGGGGGGCAGGTCCTACGAGCAGTACTTC
clone size: .
D gene: .
V gene: TRBV5-8
J gene: TRBJ2-7

CDR3 protein: CASSEWSGGSTDTQYF
CDR3 DNA: TGCGCCAGCAGTGAGTGGTCGGGAGGGTCGACAGATACGCAGTATTTT
clone size: once
D gene: TRBD2
V gene: TRBV10-2
J gene: TRBJ2-3

CDR3 protein: CASSELDITQYEQYF
CDR3 DNA: TGTGCCAGCAGTGAACTGGATATAACTCAGTACGAGCAGTACTTC
clone size: .
D gene: .
V gene: TRBV6-1
J gene: TRBJ2-7

CDR3 protein: CASSEVRGYGYTF
CDR3 DNA: TGTGCCAGCAGTGAAGTCAGGGGTTATGGCTACACCTTC
clone size: .
D gene: .
V gene: TRBV6-1
J gene: TRBJ1-2

CDR3 protein: CASSFWARVNTEAFF
CDR3 DNA: TGTGCCAGCAGTTTTTGGGCCAGGGTGAACACTGAAGCTTTCTTT
clone size: .
D gene: .
V gene: TRBV27
J gene: TRBJ1-1

CDR3 protein: CASRGNQPQHF
CDR3 DNA: TGTGCCAGCAGGGGCAATCAGCCCCAGCATTTT
clone size: few
D gene: .
V gene: TRBV19
J gene: TRBJ1-5

CDR3 protein: CASSLVPDGYNEQFF
CDR3 DNA: TGCGCCAGCAGCTTGGTTCCGGACGGCTACAATGAGCAGTTCTTC
clone size: once
D gene: .
V gene: TRBV5-1
J gene: TRBJ2-1

CDR3 protein: CASSLAQGDNSPLHF
CDR3 DNA: TGTGCCAGCAGTTTAGCACAGGGGGATAATTCACCCCTCCACTTT
clone size: .
D gene: TRBD1
V gene: TRBV28
J gene: TRBJ1-6

CDR3 protein: CAISDGGYGLEQYF
CDR3 DNA: TGTGCCATCAGTGACGGGGGCTACGGGCTCGAGCAGTACTTC
clone size: .
D gene: .
V gene: TRBV10-3
J gene: TRBJ2-7

CDR3 protein: CASRTAPWTDGELFF
CDR3 DNA: TGTGCCAGCAGAACTGCCCCCTGGACAGACGGGGAGCTGTTTTTT
clone size: .
D gene: .
V gene: TRBV6-5
J gene: TRBJ2-2

CDR3 protein: CASSISGQGTYGYTF
CDR3 DNA: TGTGCCAGTAGTATTTCGGGACAGGGGACCTATGGCTACACCTTC
clone size: few
D gene: TRBD1
V gene: TRBV19
J gene: TRBJ1-2

CDR3 protein: CASSLVNRADSPLHF
CDR3 DNA: TGTGCCAGCAGCTTGGTAAACAGGGCGGACTCACCCCTCCACTTT
clone size: .
D gene: .
V gene: TRBV5-6
J gene: TRBJ1-6

CDR3 protein: CASSPAFAEQYF
CDR3 DNA: TGTGCCAGCAGCCCGGCGTTTGCCGAGCAGTACTTC
clone size: .
D gene: .
V gene: TRBV11-2
J gene: TRBJ2-7

CDR3 protein: CASSPIGGASQPQHF
CDR3 DNA: TGTGCCAGCTCACCAATAGGAGGAGCTAGCCAGCCCCAGCATTTT
clone size: .
D gene: .
V gene: TRBV18
J gene: TRBJ1-5

CDR3 protein: CASIGTGTGRRGQYF
CDR3 DNA: TGTGCCAGCATTGGGACCGGGACAGGGCGCCGAGGGCAGTACTTC
clone size: .
D gene: TRBD1
V gene: TRBV2
J gene: TRBJ2-7

CDR3 protein: CASSIHRESYEQYF
CDR3 DNA: TGTGCCAGTAGTATACACAGGGAAAGTTACGAGCAGTACTTC
clone size: .
D gene: .
V gene: TRBV19
J gene: TRBJ2-7

CDR3 protein: CASSIGTSGGADEQFF
CDR3 DNA: TGTGCCAGCAGCATCGGGACTAGCGGGGGGGCGGATGAGCAGTTCTTC
clone size: .
D gene: TRBD2
V gene: TRBV5-8
J gene: TRBJ2-1

CDR3 protein: CASSGPYNEQFF
CDR3 DNA: TGTGCCAGCAGTGGTCCCTACAATGAGCAGTTCTTC
clone size: .
D gene: .
V gene: TRBV27
J gene: TRBJ2-1

CDR3 protein: CSARVDEKLFF
CDR3 DNA: TGCAGTGCTAGAGTGGATGAAAAACTGTTTTTT
clone size: .
D gene: .
V gene: TRBV20-1
J gene: TRBJ1-4

CDR3 protein: CASSVVSERGGNEQFF
CDR3 DNA: TGTGCCAGCAGCGTAGTCAGTGAGCGGGGGGGCAATGAGCAGTTCTTC
clone size: .
D gene: TRBD2
V gene: TRBV9
J gene: TRBJ2-1

CDR3 protein: CATGSGGAGELFF
CDR3 DNA: TGTGCCACCGGGAGCGGGGGGGCCGGGGAGCTGTTTTTT
clone size: .
D gene: TRBD2
V gene: TRBV19
J gene: TRBJ2-2

CDR3 protein: CASSRGGTDTQYF
CDR3 DNA: TGTGCCAGCAGCCGAGGGGGGACAGATACGCAGTATTTT
clone size: .
D gene: .
V gene: TRBV9
J gene: TRBJ2-3

CDR3 protein: CASSFTGLNTGELFF
CDR3 DNA: TGTGCCAGCAGCTTCACAGGGTTGAACACCGGGGAGCTGTTTTTT
clone size: .
D gene: .
V gene: TRBV5-5
J gene: TRBJ2-2

CDR3 protein: CASRPRSLNTEAFF
CDR3 DNA: TGCGCCAGCAGACCACGGAGTTTGAACACTGAAGCTTTCTTT
clone size: .
D gene: .
V gene: TRBV10-2
J gene: TRBJ1-1

CDR3 protein: CASSLIRTYEQYF
CDR3 DNA: TGTGCCAGCAGCTTAATTAGAACCTACGAGCAGTACTTC
clone size: .
D gene: .
V gene: TRBV11-2
J gene: TRBJ2-7

CDR3 protein: CASSWETSSPLHF
CDR3 DNA: TGCGCCAGCAGCTGGGAAACAAGTTCACCCCTCCACTTT
clone size: .
D gene: .
V gene: TRBV5-1
J gene: TRBJ1-6

CDR3 protein: CASSVILAGENTGELFF
CDR3 DNA: TGTGCCAGCAGCGTAATACTAGCGGGGGAAAACACCGGGGAGCTGTTTTTT
clone size: .
D gene: TRBD2
V gene: TRBV2
J gene: TRBJ2-2

CDR3 protein: CASSQERVGGKIEAFF
CDR3 DNA: TGTGCCAGCAGCCAAGAGCGGGTTGGGGGAAAGATTGAAGCTTTCTTT
clone size: .
D gene: .
V gene: TRBV4-2
J gene: TRBJ1-1